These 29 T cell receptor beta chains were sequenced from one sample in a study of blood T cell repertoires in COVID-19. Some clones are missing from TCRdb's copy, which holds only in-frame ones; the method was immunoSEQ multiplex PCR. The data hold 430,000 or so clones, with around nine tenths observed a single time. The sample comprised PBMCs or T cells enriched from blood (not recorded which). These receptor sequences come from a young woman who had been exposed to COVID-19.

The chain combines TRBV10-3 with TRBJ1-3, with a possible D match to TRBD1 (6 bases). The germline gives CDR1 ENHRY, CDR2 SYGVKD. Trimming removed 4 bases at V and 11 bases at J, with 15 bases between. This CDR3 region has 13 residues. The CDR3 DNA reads TGTGCCATCAGTGGAGGTTCCCAGGGGCCCATATATTTT. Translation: CAISGGSQGPIYF.

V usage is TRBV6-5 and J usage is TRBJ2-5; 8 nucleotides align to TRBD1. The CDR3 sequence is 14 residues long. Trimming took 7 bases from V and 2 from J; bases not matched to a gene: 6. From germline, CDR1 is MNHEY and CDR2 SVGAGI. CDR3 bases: TGTGCCAGCAACCACAGGGGGTATCAAGAGACCCAGTACTTC. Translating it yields CASNHRGYQETQYF.

CDR3 sequence (DNA): TGTGCCAGGAGCGTGTACAGCCGAACCTACGAGCAGTACTTC. As protein: CARSVYSRTYEQYF. The chain is built from TRBV5-5 and TRBJ2-7, with D unresolved. Germline-derived CDR1 and CDR2 are SGHKS and YYEKEE (reference sequence). The ends were cut back, 8 bases at V and 2 bases at J, with 17 bases in the middle. This CDR3 region has 14 residues.

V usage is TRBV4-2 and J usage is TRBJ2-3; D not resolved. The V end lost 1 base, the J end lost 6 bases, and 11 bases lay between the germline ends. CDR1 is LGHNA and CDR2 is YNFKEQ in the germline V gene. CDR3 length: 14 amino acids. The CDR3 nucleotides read TGTGCCAGCAGCCAAGGGCTCAATCCCGATACGCAGTATTTT. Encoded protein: CASSQGLNPDTQYF.

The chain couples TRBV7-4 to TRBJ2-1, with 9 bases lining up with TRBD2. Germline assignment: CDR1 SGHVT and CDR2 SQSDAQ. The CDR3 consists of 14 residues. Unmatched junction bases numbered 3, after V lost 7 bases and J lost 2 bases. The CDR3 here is CASIIAGAYNEQFF. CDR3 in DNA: TGTGCCAGCATCATAGCGGGAGCCTACAATGAGCAGTTCTTC.

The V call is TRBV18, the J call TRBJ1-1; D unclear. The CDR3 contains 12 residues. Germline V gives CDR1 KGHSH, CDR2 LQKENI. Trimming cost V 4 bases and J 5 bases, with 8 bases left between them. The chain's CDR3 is CASSLVVTEAFF. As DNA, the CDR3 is TGTGCCAGCTCACTGGTAGTGACTGAAGCTTTCTTT.

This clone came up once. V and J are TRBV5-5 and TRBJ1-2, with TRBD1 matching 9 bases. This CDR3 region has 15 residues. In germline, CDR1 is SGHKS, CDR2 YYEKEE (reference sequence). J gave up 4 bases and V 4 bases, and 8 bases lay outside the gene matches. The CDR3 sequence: CASSITGTGTYGYTF. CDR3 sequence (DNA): TGTGCCAGCAGCATAACCGGGACAGGGACCTATGGCTACACCTTC.

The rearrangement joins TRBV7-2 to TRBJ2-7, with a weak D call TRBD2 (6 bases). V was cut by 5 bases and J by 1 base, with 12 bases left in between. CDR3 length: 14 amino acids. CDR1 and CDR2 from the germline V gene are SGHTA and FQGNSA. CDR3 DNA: TGTGCCAGCAGCCCACCGGGGGAGTCCTACGAGCAGTACTTC. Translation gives CASSPPGESYEQYF. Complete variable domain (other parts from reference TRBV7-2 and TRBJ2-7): GAGVSQSPSNKVTEKGKDVELRCDPISGHTALYWYRQSLGQGLEFLIYFQGNSAPDKSGLPSDRFSAERTGGSVSTLTIQRTQQEDSAVYLCASSPPGESYEQYFGPGTRLTVT.

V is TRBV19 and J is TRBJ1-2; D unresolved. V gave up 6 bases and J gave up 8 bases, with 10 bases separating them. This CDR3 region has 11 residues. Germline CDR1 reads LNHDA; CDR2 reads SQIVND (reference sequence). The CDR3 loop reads CASSMVSGYTF. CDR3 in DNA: TGTGCCAGTAGCATGGTGAGCGGCTACACCTTC.

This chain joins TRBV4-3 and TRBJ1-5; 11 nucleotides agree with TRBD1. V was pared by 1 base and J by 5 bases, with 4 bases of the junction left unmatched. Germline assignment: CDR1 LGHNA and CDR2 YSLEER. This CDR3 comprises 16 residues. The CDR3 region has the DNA TGCGCCAGCAGCCAAGGGACAGGGGGCCTATATCAGCCCCAGCATTTT. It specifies CASSQGTGGLYQPQHF.

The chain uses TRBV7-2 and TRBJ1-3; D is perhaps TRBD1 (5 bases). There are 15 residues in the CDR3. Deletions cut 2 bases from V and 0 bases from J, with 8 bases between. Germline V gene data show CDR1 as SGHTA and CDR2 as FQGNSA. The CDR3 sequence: CASSLRGGSGNTIYF. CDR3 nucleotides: TGTGCCAGCAGCTTACGGGGGGGCTCTGGAAACACCATATATTTT.

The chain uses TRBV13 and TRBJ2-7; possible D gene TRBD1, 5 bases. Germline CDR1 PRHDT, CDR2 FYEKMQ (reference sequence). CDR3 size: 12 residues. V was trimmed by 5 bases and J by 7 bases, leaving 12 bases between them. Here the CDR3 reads CASSQITGEQYF. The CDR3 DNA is TGTGCCAGCAGCCAAATAACAGGAGAGCAGTACTTC.

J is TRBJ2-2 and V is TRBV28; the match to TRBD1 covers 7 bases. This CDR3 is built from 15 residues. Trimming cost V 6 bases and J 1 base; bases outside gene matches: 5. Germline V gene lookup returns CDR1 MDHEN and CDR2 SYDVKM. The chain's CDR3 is CASSLGQRNTGELFF. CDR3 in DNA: TGTGCCAGCAGCCTGGGACAGAGGAACACCGGGGAGCTGTTTTTT. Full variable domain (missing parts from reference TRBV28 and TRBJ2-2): DVKVTQSSRYLVKRTGEKVFLECVQDMDHENMFWYRQDPGLGLRLIYFSYDVKMKEKGDIPEGYSVSREKKERFSLILESASTNQTSMYLCASSLGQRNTGELFFGEGSRLTVL.

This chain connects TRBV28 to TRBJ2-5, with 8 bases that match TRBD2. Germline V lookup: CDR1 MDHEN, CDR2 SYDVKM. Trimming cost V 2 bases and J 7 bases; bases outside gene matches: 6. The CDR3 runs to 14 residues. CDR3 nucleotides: TGTGCCAGCAGTTTACCTTCGGGGGGGCGGACCCAGTACTTC. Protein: CASSLPSGGRTQYF.

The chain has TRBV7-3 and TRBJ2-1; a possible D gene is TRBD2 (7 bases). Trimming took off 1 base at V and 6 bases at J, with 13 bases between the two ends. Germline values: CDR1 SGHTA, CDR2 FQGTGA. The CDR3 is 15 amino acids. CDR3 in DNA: TGTGCCAGCAGCTTAAGCGGGGGCCACTTCAATGAGCAGTTCTTC. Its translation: CASSLSGGHFNEQFF.

The CDR3 nucleotides are TGTGCCAGCAGCTTAGAAGCGGGCCCCACAGATACGCAGTATTTT. It yields the protein CASSLEAGPTDTQYF. V gene TRBV7-6 combines with J gene TRBJ2-3, with D possibly being TRBD2 (6 bases). This CDR3 comprises 15 residues. Trimming removed 1 base from V and 2 bases from J, with 10 bases in between. Germline-derived CDR1 and CDR2 are SGHVS and FNYEAQ.

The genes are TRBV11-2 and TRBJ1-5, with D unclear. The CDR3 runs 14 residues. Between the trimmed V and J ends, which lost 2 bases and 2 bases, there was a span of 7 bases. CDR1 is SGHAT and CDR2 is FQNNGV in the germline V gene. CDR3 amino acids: CASSLRSGNQPQHF. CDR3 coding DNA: TGTGCCAGCAGCTTACGGAGTGGCAATCAGCCCCAGCATTTT.

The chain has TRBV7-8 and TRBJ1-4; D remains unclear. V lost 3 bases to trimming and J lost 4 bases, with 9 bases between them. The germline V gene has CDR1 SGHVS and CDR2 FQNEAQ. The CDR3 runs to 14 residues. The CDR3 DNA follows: TGTGCCAGCAGCTTGTCGCAGATTAATGAAAAACTGTTTTTT. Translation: CASSLSQINEKLFF.

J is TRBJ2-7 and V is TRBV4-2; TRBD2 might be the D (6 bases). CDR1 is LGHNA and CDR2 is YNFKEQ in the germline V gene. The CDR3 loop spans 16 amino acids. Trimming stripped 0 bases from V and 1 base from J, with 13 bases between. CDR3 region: CASSQEGSAGSYEQYF. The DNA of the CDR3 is TGTGCCAGCAGCCAAGAGGGATCGGCGGGATCCTACGAGCAGTACTTC.

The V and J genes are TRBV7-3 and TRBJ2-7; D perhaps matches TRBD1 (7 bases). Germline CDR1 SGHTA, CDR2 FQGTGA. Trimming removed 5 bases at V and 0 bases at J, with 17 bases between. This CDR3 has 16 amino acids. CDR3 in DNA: TGTGCCAGCAGCCTTTACCCGGGGGACAGCTCCTACGAGCAGTACTTC. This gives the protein CASSLYPGDSSYEQYF.

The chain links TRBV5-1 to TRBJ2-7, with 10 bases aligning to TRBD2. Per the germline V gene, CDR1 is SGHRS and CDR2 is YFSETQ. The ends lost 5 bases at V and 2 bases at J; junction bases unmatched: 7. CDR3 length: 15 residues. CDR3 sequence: CASRPSSGRAYEQYF. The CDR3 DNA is TGCGCCAGCAGACCGTCGAGCGGGAGGGCCTACGAGCAGTACTTC.

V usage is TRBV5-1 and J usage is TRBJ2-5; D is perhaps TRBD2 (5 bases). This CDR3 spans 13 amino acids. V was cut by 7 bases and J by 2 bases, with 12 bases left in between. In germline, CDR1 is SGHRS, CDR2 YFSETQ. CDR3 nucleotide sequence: TGCGCCAGCCGCCTCGGGGTACAAGAGACCCAGTACTTC. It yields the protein CASRLGVQETQYF. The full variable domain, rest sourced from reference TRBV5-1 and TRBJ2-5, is KAGVTQTPRYLIKTRGQQVTLSCSPISGHRSVSWYQQTPGQGLQFLFEYFSETQRNKGNFPGRFSGRQFSNSRSEMNVSTLELGDSALYLCASRLGVQETQYFGPGTRLLVL.

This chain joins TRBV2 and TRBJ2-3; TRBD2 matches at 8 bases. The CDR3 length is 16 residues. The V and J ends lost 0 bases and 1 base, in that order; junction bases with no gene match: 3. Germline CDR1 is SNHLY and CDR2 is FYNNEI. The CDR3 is CASSEAGGGGTDTQYF. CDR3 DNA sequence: TGTGCCAGCAGTGAAGCCGGGGGGGGCGGCACAGATACGCAGTATTTT.

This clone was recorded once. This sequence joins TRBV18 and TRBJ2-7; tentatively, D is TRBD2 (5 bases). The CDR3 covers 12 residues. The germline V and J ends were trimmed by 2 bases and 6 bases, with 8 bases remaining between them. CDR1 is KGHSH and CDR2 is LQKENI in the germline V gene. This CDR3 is CASSPVAGEQYF. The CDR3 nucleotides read TGTGCCAGCTCACCAGTGGCGGGCGAGCAGTACTTC. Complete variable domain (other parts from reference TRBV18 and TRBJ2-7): NAGVMQNPRHLVRRRGQEARLRCSPMKGHSHVYWYRQLPEEGLKFMVYLQKENIIDESGMPKERFSAEFPKEGPSILRIQQVVRGDSAAYFCASSPVAGEQYFGPGTRLTVT.

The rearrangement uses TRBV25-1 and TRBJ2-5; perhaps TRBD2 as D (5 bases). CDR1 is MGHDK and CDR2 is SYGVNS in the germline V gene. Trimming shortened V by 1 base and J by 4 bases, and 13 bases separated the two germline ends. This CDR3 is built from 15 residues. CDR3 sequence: CASSEFYRGLETQYF. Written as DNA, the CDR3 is TGTGCCAGCAGTGAATTTTATAGAGGGCTAGAGACCCAGTACTTC. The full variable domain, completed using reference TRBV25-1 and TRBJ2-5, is EADIYQTPRYLVIGTGKKITLECSQTMGHDKMYWYQQDPGMELHLIHYSYGVNSTEKGDLSSESTVSRIRTEHFPLTLESARPSHTSQYLCASSEFYRGLETQYFGPGTRLLVL.

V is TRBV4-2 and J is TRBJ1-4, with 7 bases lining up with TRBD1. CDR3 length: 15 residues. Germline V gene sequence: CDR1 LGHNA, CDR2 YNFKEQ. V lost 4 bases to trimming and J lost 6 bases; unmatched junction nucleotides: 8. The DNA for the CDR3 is TGTGCCAGCAGCCGGACAGGTACTTGGGATGAAAAACTGTTTTTT. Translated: CASSRTGTWDEKLFF.

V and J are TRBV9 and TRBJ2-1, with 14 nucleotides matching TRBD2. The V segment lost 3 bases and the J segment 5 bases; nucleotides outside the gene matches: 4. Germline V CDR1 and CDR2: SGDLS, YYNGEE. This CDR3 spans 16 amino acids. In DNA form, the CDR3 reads TGTGCCAGCAGCGACCCGGGACTAGCGGGAGACAATGAGCAGTTCTTC. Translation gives CASSDPGLAGDNEQFF.

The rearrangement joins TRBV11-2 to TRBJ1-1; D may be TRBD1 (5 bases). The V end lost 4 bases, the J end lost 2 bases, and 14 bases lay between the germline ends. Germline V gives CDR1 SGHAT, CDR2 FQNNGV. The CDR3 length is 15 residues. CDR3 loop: CASSSRQGSNTEAFF. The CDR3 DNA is TGTGCCAGCAGCTCCCGCCAGGGTTCCAACACTGAAGCTTTCTTT. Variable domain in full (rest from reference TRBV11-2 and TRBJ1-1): EAGVAQSPRYKIIEKRQSVAFWCNPISGHATLYWYQQILGQGPKLLIQFQNNGVVDDSQLPKDRFSAERLKGVDSTLKIQPAKLEDSAVYLCASSSRQGSNTEAFFGQGTRLTVV.

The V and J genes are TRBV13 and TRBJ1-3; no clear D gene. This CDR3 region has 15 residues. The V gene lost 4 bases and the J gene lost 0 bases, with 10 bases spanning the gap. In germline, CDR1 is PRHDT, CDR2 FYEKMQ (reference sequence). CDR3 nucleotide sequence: TGTGCCAGCAGCTCAGGTTCCCACTCTGGAAACACCATATATTTT. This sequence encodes CASSSGSHSGNTIYF.